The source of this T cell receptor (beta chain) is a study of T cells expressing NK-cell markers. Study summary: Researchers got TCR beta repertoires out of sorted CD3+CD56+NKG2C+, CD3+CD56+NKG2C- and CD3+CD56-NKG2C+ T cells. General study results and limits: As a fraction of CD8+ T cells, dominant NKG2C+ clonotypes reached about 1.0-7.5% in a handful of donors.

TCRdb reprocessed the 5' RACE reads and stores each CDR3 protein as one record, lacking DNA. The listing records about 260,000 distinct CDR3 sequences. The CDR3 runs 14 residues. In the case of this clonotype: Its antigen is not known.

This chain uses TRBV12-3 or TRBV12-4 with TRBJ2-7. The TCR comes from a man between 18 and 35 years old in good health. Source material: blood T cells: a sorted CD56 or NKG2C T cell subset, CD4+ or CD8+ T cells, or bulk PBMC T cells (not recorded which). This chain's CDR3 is CASSRAGGPSEQYF.